The present entry profiles one TCR beta chain with its context. Its antigen remains unknown. The repertoire was sequenced with immunoSEQ multiplex PCR; TCRdb's copy has only in-frame clones and lacks some. Of about 22,000 clones detected, 80% to 85% appear once; the ten largest clones hold roughly 4%. The data belong to a study of T cells in narcolepsy. Study-wide results and limits: Autoreactive clone sequences were missing from some blood memory CD4+ repertoires.

Per germline, CDR1 SGHRS and CDR2 YFSETQ. The CDR3 extends over 14 amino acids. Trimming shortened V by 0 bases and J by 6 bases, and 12 bases separated the two germline ends. The specimen was memory (CD45RA-) CD4+ T cells from blood. This TCR was sampled from a human donor in good health. The V call is TRBV5-1, the J call TRBJ1-2; D may be TRBD1 (5 bases). The CDR3 spells CASSLAMGEDGYTF. CDR3 DNA: TGCGCCAGCAGCTTGGCAATGGGGGAGGATGGCTACACCTTC.